A selection of T cell receptor beta chains follows, all from one sample in a study of immune characterization of retroperitoneal liposarcoma. TCRdb processed the PCR reads anew with MiXCR; each CDR3 protein has one entry. The sample records about 3,000 distinct CDR3 sequences, around 50% being singletons. Source material: tumor tissue. These receptors all come from a male donor with retroperitoneal liposarcoma. The CDR3 runs from the conserved cysteine through the conserved F or W.

J	V	CDR3
TRBJ2-3	TRBV6-1	CASAEWGGGTDTQYF
.	TRBV6-1	CASSQALRNEQYF
TRBJ2-1	TRBV6-1	CASSVPTDTYEQFF
TRBJ2-5	TRBV6-1	CASSENLDETQYF
TRBJ1-3	TRBV6-1	CASSTPQSGNTIYF
TRBJ2-2	TRBV5-6	CASSPDINTGELFF
.	TRBV12-3/TRBV12-4	CASSLGVSQDTQYF
TRBJ2-2	TRBV5-1	CASSQRGVTGELFF
.	TRBV10-1	CATHQTSGRNEQYF
.	TRBV6-1	CASSEALGSLYEQYF
TRBJ1-2	TRBV6-8	CASSPTQGADYGYTF